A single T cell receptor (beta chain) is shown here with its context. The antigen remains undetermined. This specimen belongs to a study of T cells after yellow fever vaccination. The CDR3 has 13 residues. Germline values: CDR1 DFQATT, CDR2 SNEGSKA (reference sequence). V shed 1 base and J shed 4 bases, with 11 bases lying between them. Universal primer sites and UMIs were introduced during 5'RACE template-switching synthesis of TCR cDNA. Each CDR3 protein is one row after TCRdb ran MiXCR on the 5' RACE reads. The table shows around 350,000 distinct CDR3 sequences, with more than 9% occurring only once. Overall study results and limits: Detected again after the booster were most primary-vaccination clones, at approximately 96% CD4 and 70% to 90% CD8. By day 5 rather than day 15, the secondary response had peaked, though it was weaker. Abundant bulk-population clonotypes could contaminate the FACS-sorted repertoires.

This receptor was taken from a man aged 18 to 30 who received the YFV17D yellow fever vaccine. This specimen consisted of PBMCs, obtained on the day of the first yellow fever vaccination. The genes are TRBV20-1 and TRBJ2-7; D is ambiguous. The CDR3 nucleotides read TGCAGTGCTAGAGCCAGCAGCTCTTACGAGCAGTACTTC. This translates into CSARASSSYEQYF.